This TCR beta chain was captured in a study of T cell responses to AZD1222 COVID-19 vaccine. Notes on the study in general: With two AZD1222 doses given, Spike-specific TCR breadth and depth both rose. Unmutated variant regions reportedly attract nearly half of all spike-specific TCRs. Possibly, clonal diversity was underestimated; donors were largely white British and included more females.

The CDR3 has 14 residues. Germline assignment: CDR1 MNHEY and CDR2 SVGAGI. The V end was cut by 9 bases, the J end by 0 bases, with 12 bases between. In regard to this clone: Its antigen is still unknown.

Sequenced by immunoSEQ multiplex PCR; TCRdb stores in-frame clones only, minus some. The sample has about 120,000 clones, around 89% seen once. The sequences come from peripheral blood, collected 28 days after the second AZD1222 dose. The chain couples TRBV6-5 to TRBJ1-3; D may be TRBD1 (5 bases). This TCR derives from an adult who received the AZD1222 COVID-19 vaccine. This chain's CDR3 is CASTGTNSGNTIYF. The CDR3 DNA reads as TGTGCCAGTACCGGGACCAACTCTGGAAACACCATATATTTT.